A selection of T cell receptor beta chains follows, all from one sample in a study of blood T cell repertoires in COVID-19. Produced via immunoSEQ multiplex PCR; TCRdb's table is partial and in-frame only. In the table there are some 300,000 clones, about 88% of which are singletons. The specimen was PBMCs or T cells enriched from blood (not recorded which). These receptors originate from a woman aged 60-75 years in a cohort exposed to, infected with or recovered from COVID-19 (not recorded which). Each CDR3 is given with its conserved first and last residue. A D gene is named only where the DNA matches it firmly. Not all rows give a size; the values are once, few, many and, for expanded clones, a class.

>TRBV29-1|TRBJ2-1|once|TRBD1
TGCAGTACCAGGACCGGGACAGGGGGCTTTAATGAGCAGTTCTTC
CSTRTGTGGFNEQFF
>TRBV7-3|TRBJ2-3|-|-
TGTGCCAGCAGCGACTACAGCACAGATACGCAGTATTTT
CASSDYSTDTQYF
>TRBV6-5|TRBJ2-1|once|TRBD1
TGTGCCAGCAGTTACTCGACACAGGGGTATGAGCAGTTCTTC
CASSYSTQGYEQFF
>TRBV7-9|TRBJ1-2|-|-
TGTGCCAGCAGCCCAGTGGGAGGGCGGCAATACACCTTC
CASSPVGGRQYTF
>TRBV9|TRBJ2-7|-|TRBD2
TGTGCCAGCAGCCCCAGCGGGGCAGTTGGAGTGGACGACGAGCAGTACTTC
CASSPSGAVGVDDEQYF
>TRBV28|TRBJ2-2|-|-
TGTGCCAGCTCTCCCCCAGGGGTGGGCACCGGGGAGCTGTTTTTT
CASSPPGVGTGELFF
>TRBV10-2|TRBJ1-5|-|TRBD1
TGCGCCAGTGCCGGGACAGGGGTTCAGCCCCAGCATTTT
CASAGTGVQPQHF
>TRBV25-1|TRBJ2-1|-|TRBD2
TGTGCCAGCAGTGAGGCGGGAGGGAAGGATGAGCAGTTCTTC
CASSEAGGKDEQFF
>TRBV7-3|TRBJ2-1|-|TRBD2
TGTGCCAGCAGCTTATCGGCGGGAGGCTACTCCTACAATGAGCAGTTCTTC
CASSLSAGGYSYNEQFF
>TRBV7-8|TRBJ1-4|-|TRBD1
TGTGCCAGCAGCTTAGCGAGATGGGTAGACAGGGTGGGAACTTCGGCGAATGAAAAACTGTTTTTT
CASSLARWVDRVGTSANEKLFF
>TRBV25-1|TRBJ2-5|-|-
TGTGCCAGTCAAAACAGGGTAGGCCCAGAGACCCAGTACTTC
CASQNRVGPETQYF
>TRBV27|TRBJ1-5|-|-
TGTGCCAGCAGAATCCACGGGGAAGCAAATCAGCCCCAGCATTTT
CASRIHGEANQPQHF
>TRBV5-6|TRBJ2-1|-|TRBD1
TGTGCCAGCAGCTGGGGGCCGACGGGACAGGGGACCAATGAGCAGTTCTTC
CASSWGPTGQGTNEQFF
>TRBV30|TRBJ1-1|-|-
TGTGCCTGGAGTGTACGGGCGACAGCCATGAACACTGAAGCTTTCTTT
CAWSVRATAMNTEAFF
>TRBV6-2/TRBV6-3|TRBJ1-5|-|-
TGTGCCAGCAGTTACACGCCAGGGGTTCGGCATTTT
CASSYTPGVRHF
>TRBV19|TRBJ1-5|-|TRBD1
TGTGCCAGCTCGGGACAGGCCATCAATCAGCCCCAGCATTTT
CASSGQAINQPQHF
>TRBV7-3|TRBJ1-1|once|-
TGTGCCAGCAGCTTATCTCCCGGGAACACTGAAGCTTTCTTT
CASSLSPGNTEAFF
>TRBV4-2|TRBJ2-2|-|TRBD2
TGTGCCAGCAGCCAGGGGACCAGCGGGAGTGCCGGGGAGCTGTTTTTT
CASSQGTSGSAGELFF
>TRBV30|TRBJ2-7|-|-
TGTGCCTGGAGCGGGAGCAGCGAGCAGTACTTC
CAWSGSSEQYF
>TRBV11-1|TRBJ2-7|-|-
TGTGCCAGCAGCCCACAGGGATACGAGCAGTACTTC
CASSPQGYEQYF
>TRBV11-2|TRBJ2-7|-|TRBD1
TGTGCCAGCAGCCTGGGACAGCTCTCCTACGAGCAGTACTTC
CASSLGQLSYEQYF
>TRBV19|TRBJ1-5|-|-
TGTGCCAGTGTCCGGGGATATAGCAATCAGCCCCAGCATTTT
CASVRGYSNQPQHF
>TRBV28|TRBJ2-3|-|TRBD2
TGTGCCAGCAGTAACAGACTAGCGGGAACAGATACGCAGTATTTT
CASSNRLAGTDTQYF
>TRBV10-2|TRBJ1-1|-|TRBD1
TGCGCCAGCAGGGGAGTCAGGGGGCTGGACACTGAAGCTTTCTTT
CASRGVRGLDTEAFF
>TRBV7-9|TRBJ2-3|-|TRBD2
TGTGCCAGCAGCTCGTCATTGCACTTAGCGGGAGGTGGCGATACGCAGTATTTT
CASSSSLHLAGGGDTQYF
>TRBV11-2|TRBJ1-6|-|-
TGTGCCAGCAGCTTAGAGGGCAGAGTGAATTCACCCCTCCACTTT
CASSLEGRVNSPLHF
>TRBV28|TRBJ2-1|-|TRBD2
TGTGCCAGCAGTTCGAGCGGGAGGGAAGATGAGCAGTTCTTC
CASSSSGREDEQFF
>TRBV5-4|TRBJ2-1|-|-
TGTGCCAGCAGCTCGAGCGGCCCGGGGAGTGAGCAGTTCTTC
CASSSSGPGSEQFF
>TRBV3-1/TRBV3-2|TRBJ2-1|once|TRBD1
TGTGCCAGCAGGGACAGGGGCAAGGGCAATGAGCAGTTCTTC
CASRDRGKGNEQFF
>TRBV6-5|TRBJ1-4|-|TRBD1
TGTGCCAGCAGTCCGGACAGGGGTCCAGAAAAACTGTTTTTT
CASSPDRGPEKLFF
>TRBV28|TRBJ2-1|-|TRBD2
TGTGCCAGCAGTCAGGGACTAGCGGGAGCTGGTGAGCAGTTCTTC
CASSQGLAGAGEQFF
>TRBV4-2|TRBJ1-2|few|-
TGTGCCAGCAGCCCAGGCGACGGAACTCTAGGCTACACCTTC
CASSPGDGTLGYTF
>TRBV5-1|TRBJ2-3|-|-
TGCGCCAGCAGCCCGAACAGGGCGGGCACAGATACGCAGTATTTT
CASSPNRAGTDTQYF
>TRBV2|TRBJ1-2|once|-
TGTGCCAGCAGTGAACAGGGAAACTATGGCTACACCTTC
CASSEQGNYGYTF
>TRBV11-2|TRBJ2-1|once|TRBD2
TGTGCCAGCAGCTGGAGCGGGAGCGTTGTCTATGAGCAGTTCTTC
CASSWSGSVVYEQFF
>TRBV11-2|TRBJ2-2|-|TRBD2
TGTGCCAGCAGCCCATGGGCGGGAGGGCCTGGCGGGGAGCTGTTTTTT
CASSPWAGGPGGELFF
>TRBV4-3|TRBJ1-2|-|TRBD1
TGCGCCAGCAGCCAAGACGTTCGGACAGGGAACTATGGCTACACCTTC
CASSQDVRTGNYGYTF
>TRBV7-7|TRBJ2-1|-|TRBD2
TGTGCTAGCACCCCGGGACTAGCGGGAGTAAATGAGCAGTTCTTC
CASTPGLAGVNEQFF
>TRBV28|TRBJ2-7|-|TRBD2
TGTGCCAGCAGTTCCGGGACTATCCGCGAGCAGTACTTC
CASSSGTIREQYF
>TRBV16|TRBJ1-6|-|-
TGTGCCAGCAGCCAAAAGGGGGTCTCACCCCTCCACTTT
CASSQKGVSPLHF
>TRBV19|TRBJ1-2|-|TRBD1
TGTGCCAGTAGCGACAGGGAAAAGCCTAACTATGGCTACACCTTC
CASSDREKPNYGYTF
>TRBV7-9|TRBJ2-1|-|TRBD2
TGTGCCAGCAGCTTTAGCTGGGGGGGTAGCGGGATATACAATGAGCAGTTCTTC
CASSFSWGGSGIYNEQFF
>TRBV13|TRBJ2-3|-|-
TGTGCCAGCAGCCCCACCGGCTGGGCTACCACAGATACGCAGTATTTT
CASSPTGWATTDTQYF
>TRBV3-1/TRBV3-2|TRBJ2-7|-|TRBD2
TGTGCCAGCAGCCCGAGGACTAGCGGCCCCTACGAGCAGTACTTC
CASSPRTSGPYEQYF
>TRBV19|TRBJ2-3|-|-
TGTGCCAGTAGTATCGGAGATACGCAGTATTTT
CASSIGDTQYF
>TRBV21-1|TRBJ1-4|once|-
TGTGCCAGCAGCCAGCGAGAAAAACTGTTTTTT
CASSQREKLFF
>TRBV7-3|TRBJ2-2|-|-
TGTGCCAGCAGCTTAACGGAAGCGCCCGGGGAGCTGTTTTTT
CASSLTEAPGELFF
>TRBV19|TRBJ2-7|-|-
TGTGCCAGTAGTATAGGCAGGCAGGGGTCCTACGAGCAGTACTTC
CASSIGRQGSYEQYF
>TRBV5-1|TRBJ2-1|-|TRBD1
TGCGCCAGCACCGAACAGGGGGCGAGTGGTGAGCAGTTCTTC
CASTEQGASGEQFF
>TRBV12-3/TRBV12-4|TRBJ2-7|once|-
TGTGCCAGCAGCCCCGCTAGGCTACAGTACTTC
CASSPARLQYF
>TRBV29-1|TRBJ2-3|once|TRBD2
TGCAGCGTCGCCGGGACTATTAGCACAGATACGCAGTATTTT
CSVAGTISTDTQYF
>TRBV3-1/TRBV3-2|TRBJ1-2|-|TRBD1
TGTGCCAGCAGCCAAAGGACAGGGGGGCCCTATGGCTACACCTTC
CASSQRTGGPYGYTF